This TCR beta chain came from a study of T cells in localized non-small cell lung cancer. The repertoire was sequenced with immunoSEQ multiplex PCR; TCRdb's copy has only in-frame clones and lacks some. This sample has 4,000 or so clones, with around 25% found just once. Broader study findings: Highest T cell clonality was seen in uninvolved adjacent lung, surpassing that measured in tumor.

The CDR3 has 17 amino acids. Per germline, CDR1 MNHGY and CDR2 SAAAGT. Trimming cost V 0 bases and J 5 bases, with 17 bases left between them. On this clone: Its antigen is undetermined.

The starting material was lung tumor tissue, obtained before any cancer treatment. This rearrangement joins TRBV6-8 to TRBJ1-5, with D perhaps TRBD1 (6 bases). The TCR comes from a woman aged 40-70 years with stage I lung adenocarcinoma. The CDR3 reads CASSYSKIDRYHQPQHF. CDR3 DNA sequence: TGTGCCAGCAGTTACTCAAAAATAGACAGGTATCATCAGCCCCAGCATTTT.